The 25 T cell receptor beta chains below all came from one sample that was sequenced in a study of spatial heterogeneity in lung cancer. The time point was: blood at routine non-recurrence follow-up after resection. TCRdb ran MiXCR on the 5' RACE reads and lists one entry per CDR3 protein. The data show about 94,000 distinct CDR3 sequences, less than 20% seen once. The sample here was PBMCs, taken at follow-up. These receptors originate from a male donor with early-stage non-small cell lung cancer.

This clonotype has just a few counts. The V call is TRBV4-1, the J call TRBJ2-1, with 11 bases fitting TRBD2. This CDR3 region has 16 residues. CDR1 is MGHRA, CDR2 YSYEKL, per germline. Trimming took 0 bases from V and 8 from J; bases not matched to a gene: 6. In nucleotides, the CDR3 is TGCGCCAGCAGCCAAGAACCTAGCGGGAGGAGGGATGAGCAGTTCTTC. This encodes CASSQEPSGRRDEQFF.

Ten or more counts support this clonotype. V and J are TRBV4-3 and TRBJ2-2, with no clear D. Germline V gives CDR1 LGHNA, CDR2 YSLEER. This CDR3 comprises 15 residues. Trimming took 4 bases from V and 4 from J, leaving 13 bases between them. CDR3 DNA: TGCGCCAGCAGCCTGTCAGTCCCGGTCACCGGGGAGCTGTTTTTT. Translated, it gives CASSLSVPVTGELFF.

The chain recombines TRBV25-1 with TRBJ2-1; no clear D. Germline assignment: CDR1 MGHDK and CDR2 SYGVNS. The germline V and J ends were trimmed by 5 bases and 7 bases, with 15 bases remaining between them. This CDR3 comprises 14 residues. The CDR3: CASSTHDSANEQFF. The CDR3 bases are TGTGCCAGCAGTACCCACGATTCAGCGAATGAGCAGTTCTTC.

V usage is TRBV29-1 and J usage is TRBJ2-5; the match to TRBD1 covers 8 bases. The CDR3 is 13 amino acids. V lost 4 bases to trimming and J lost 4 bases; unmatched junction nucleotides: 5. CDR1 SQVTM and CDR2 ANQGSEA come from the germline V gene. This CDR3 reads CSVGGDRRETQYF. DNA for the CDR3: TGCAGCGTTGGAGGGGACAGGAGAGAGACCCAGTACTTC.

This clonotype was observed a few times. The chain combines TRBV7-2 with TRBJ1-4, with 8 bases matching TRBD1. The V gene end was trimmed by 1 base and the J gene end by 7 bases; junction bases not matched to a gene: 11. Germline CDR1 and CDR2: SGHTA and FQGNSA. The CDR3 consists of 17 residues. For the CDR3, the DNA is TGTGCCAGCAGCTTAGTTGCAGGGGGCGCGGAATCTGAAAAACTGTTTTTT. It specifies CASSLVAGGAESEKLFF. The full variable domain, in which reference TRBV7-2 and TRBJ1-4 provide the parts outside the CDR3, is GAGVSQSPSNKVTEKGKDVELRCDPISGHTALYWYRQSLGQGLEFLIYFQGNSAPDKSGLPSDRFSAERTGGSVSTLTIQRTQQEDSAVYLCASSLVAGGAESEKLFFGSGTQLSVL.

There are a few counts of this clonotype. The chain employs TRBV6-1 and TRBJ1-1; D is uncertain. CDR1 MNHNS and CDR2 SASEGT come from the germline V gene. The CDR3 totals 15 residues. Trimming left V 5 bases short and J 1 base short, with 14 bases between. The CDR3 DNA reads as TGTGCCAGCAGTTCCAATTCGGGCGGGAACACTGAAGCTTTCTTT. Translation: CASSSNSGGNTEAFF.

Ten or more counts support this clonotype. V gene TRBV7-6 combines with J gene TRBJ2-5; 10 positions agree with TRBD2. The germline CDR1 and CDR2 sequences are SGHVS and FNYEAQ. V lost 1 base and J lost 3; bases outside the gene matches: 5. The CDR3 sequence is 16 residues long. The CDR3: CASSLGGLAGEETQYF. Written as DNA, the CDR3 is TGTGCCAGCAGCTTAGGGGGTCTAGCGGGAGAAGAGACCCAGTACTTC.

This clonotype showed up just a few times. The chain combines TRBV4-2 with TRBJ1-3; D remains ambiguous. The V gene lost 0 bases and the J gene lost 0 bases, with 6 bases spanning the gap. This CDR3 has 15 residues. From germline, CDR1 is LGHNA and CDR2 YNFKEQ. The CDR3 region is CASSQDGRSGNTIYF. The CDR3 nucleotides are TGTGCCAGCAGCCAAGACGGGCGCTCTGGAAACACCATATATTTT.

The V and J genes are TRBV5-4 and TRBJ1-4; unclear D gene. The CDR3 is 13 amino acids. Trimming took 7 bases from V and 0 from J, leaving 7 bases between them. CDR1 is SGHNT, CDR2 YYREEE, per germline (reference sequence). This chain's CDR3 is CASASATNEKLFF. CDR3 DNA: TGTGCCAGCGCAAGCGCAACTAATGAAAAACTGTTTTTT.

V and J are TRBV20-1 and TRBJ1-1; possible D gene TRBD1, 5 bases. V lost 5 bases and J 1 base, leaving 14 bases between the germline ends. Germline CDR1 and CDR2: DFQATT and SNEGSKA (reference sequence). This CDR3 comprises 14 residues. The DNA for the CDR3 is TGCAGTGCTGCCCTTTGGGGCCCGAACACTGAAGCTTTCTTT. It codes for CSAALWGPNTEAFF.

With respect to this clonotype: This may be a read error, as it is one base from a much larger clone. The chain uses TRBV4-3 and TRBJ2-5; D not certain. The CDR3 is made up of 13 amino acids. CDR1 and CDR2 from the germline V gene are LGHNA and YSLEER. The CDR3: CASSQDHRETRYF. The CDR3 nucleotides read TGCGCCAGCAGCCAAGATCATCGAGAGACCCGGTACTTC.

The V gene is TRBV20-1, the J gene TRBJ2-2; D unclear. Trimming removed 3 bases from V and 1 base from J, with 9 bases in between. Germline assignment: CDR1 DFQATT and CDR2 SNEGSKA (reference sequence). This CDR3 contains 14 residues. The CDR3 spells CSASWPRNTGELFF. CDR3 coding DNA: TGCAGTGCTAGTTGGCCGAGGAACACCGGGGAGCTGTTTTTT.

In its sample, this clonotype was seen many times. The chain couples TRBV18 to TRBJ2-3, with TRBD2 identical over 7 bases. V shed 3 bases, J shed 0 bases, and the junction held 6 bases outside the gene matches. The CDR3 sequence is 16 residues long. Germline CDR1 reads KGHSH; CDR2 reads LQKENI. CDR3 sequence reads: CASSPLAGGSTDTQYF. CDR3 sequence (DNA): TGTGCCAGCTCACCCTTAGCGGGTGGAAGCACAGATACGCAGTATTTT.

The gene calls are TRBV19 and TRBJ1-3; D is unclear. Trimming shortened V by 9 bases and J by 0 bases, and 12 bases separated the two germline ends. CDR1 is LNHDA, CDR2 SQIVND, per germline (reference sequence). CDR3 size: 14 residues. The CDR3 bases are TGTGCCAGCCAGCGACGGAGCTCTGGAAACACCATATATTTT. This codes for CASQRRSSGNTIYF.

This chain connects TRBV3-1 to TRBJ2-3; 12 bases fit TRBD2. Germline V CDR1 and CDR2: LGHDT, YNNKEL (reference sequence). This CDR3 has 18 amino acids. V was clipped by 4 bases and J by 0 bases; unmatched bases: 8. CDR3 sequence reads: CASSLGLAGTTSTDTQYF. The CDR3, as DNA: TGTGCCAGCAGCCTCGGACTAGCGGGGACGACTAGCACAGATACGCAGTATTTT.

In this sample, this clonotype turned up many times. This chain joins TRBV2 and TRBJ2-1; 9 bases map to TRBD1. Germline V gene lookup returns CDR1 SNHLY and CDR2 FYNNEI. The CDR3 totals 17 residues. The junction had 16 bases not matched to a gene; V was cut back by 7 bases and J by 6 bases. The CDR3 is CASIPGQGFPRGNEQFF. The DNA for the CDR3 is TGTGCCAGCATCCCGGGACAGGGCTTCCCAAGGGGCAATGAGCAGTTCTTC.

This clonotype was counted only a few times. The chain recombines TRBV6-1 with TRBJ1-5, with 9 bases fitting TRBD1. V was pared by 5 bases and J by 3 bases, with 5 bases of the junction left unmatched. CDR3 size: 15 residues. Germline loops: CDR1 MNHNS, CDR2 SASEGT. The CDR3 bases are TGTGCCAGCAGTTCCTGGACAGGGGACAATCAGCCCCAGCATTTT. Its translation: CASSSWTGDNQPQHF.

This chain joins TRBV20-1 and TRBJ2-1; 14 nucleotides agree with TRBD2. Germline CDR1 and CDR2: DFQATT and SNEGSKA (reference sequence). J gave up 4 bases and V 3 bases, and 2 bases lay outside the gene matches. This CDR3 is 15 amino acids long. Here the CDR3 DNA reads TGCAGTGCTAGCGGGACTAGCGGGGGATACAATGAGCAGTTCTTC. It encodes CSASGTSGGYNEQFF.

The chain joins TRBV29-1 to TRBJ1-1, with a tentative D call TRBD1 (6 bases). Germline CDR1 and CDR2: SQVTM and ANQGSEA. The CDR3 has 13 amino acids. V lost 7 bases and J 2 bases, leaving 14 bases between the germline ends. The CDR3 sequence: CSAEGGSNTEAFF. The CDR3, as DNA: TGCAGCGCCGAAGGGGGAAGTAACACTGAAGCTTTCTTT.

In DNA form, the CDR3 reads TGTGCCAGCAGTCTGGGACTAGCGGGGTCTGGCGGGGAGCTGTTTTTT. Protein product: CASSLGLAGSGGELFF. The genes are TRBV6-2 or TRBV6-3 and TRBJ2-2, with 13 bases aligning to TRBD2. From germline, CDR1 is MNHEY and CDR2 SVGEGT. With V trimmed by 5 bases and J by 7 bases, 7 bases remained unmatched. This CDR3 has 16 amino acids.

This clonotype was observed many times. This chain connects TRBV5-4 to TRBJ1-1; D not certain. V lost 2 bases, J lost 1 base, and 12 bases lay in between. Per the germline V gene, CDR1 is SGHNT and CDR2 is YYREEE (reference sequence). This CDR3 has 15 amino acids. The CDR3 sequence: CASSLGRSANTEAFF. Here the CDR3 DNA reads TGTGCCAGCAGCTTAGGCAGGTCGGCGAACACTGAAGCTTTCTTT. Based on the CDR3 plus reference TRBV5-4 and TRBJ1-1, the full variable domain is ETGVTQSPTHLIKTRGQQVTLRCSSQSGHNTVSWYQQALGQGPQFIFQYYREEENGRGNFPPRFSGLQFPNYSSELNVNALELDDSALYLCASSLGRSANTEAFFGQGTRLTVV.

This clonotype turned up a few times. The chain employs TRBV20-1 and TRBJ2-3; D is unresolved. There are 13 residues in the CDR3. Trimming pared 5 bases from V and 4 bases from J, leaving 13 bases between. CDR1 and CDR2 from the germline V gene are DFQATT and SNEGSKA (reference sequence). The CDR3 DNA reads as TGCAGTGCTGTCGCTCCTGGCGCAGATACGCAGTATTTT. Translating it yields CSAVAPGADTQYF.

This clonotype was recorded a few times. This sequence joins TRBV3-1 and TRBJ2-2, with 8 bases lining up with TRBD2. After removal of 1 base from V and 1 base from J, the junction contained 5 bases not matched to a gene. Germline V gives CDR1 LGHDT, CDR2 YNNKEL (reference sequence). The CDR3 loop spans 17 amino acids. The CDR3 sequence: CASSQAHSGVNTGELFF. In nucleotides, the CDR3 is TGTGCCAGCAGCCAAGCCCATAGCGGGGTGAACACCGGGGAGCTGTTTTTT.

V usage is TRBV12-3 or TRBV12-4 and J usage is TRBJ1-5, with 9 nucleotides matching TRBD1. The CDR3 consists of 14 residues. The ends lost 4 bases at V and 6 bases at J; junction bases unmatched: 4. In DNA form, the CDR3 reads TGTGCCAGCAGTTCCGGGACAGGGCGTCAGCCCCAGCATTTT. Translated: CASSSGTGRQPQHF.

This sequence joins TRBV28 and TRBJ1-5, with D uncertain. Germline V gene data show CDR1 as MDHEN and CDR2 as SYDVKM. The ends were cut back, 6 bases at V and 0 bases at J, with 9 bases in the middle. This CDR3 has 14 amino acids. CDR3 bases: TGTGCCAGCAGGCCCACTTCTAGCAATCAGCCCCAGCATTTT. This sequence encodes CASRPTSSNQPQHF.